The 30 T cell receptor beta chains given below trace back to one sample, sequenced in a study of OX40 agonist ivuxolimab in advanced cancers. Measured with immunoSEQ multiplex PCR; TCRdb has only the in-frame clones, and not every one. The sample records about 89,000 clones, 70% to 90% being singletons. The sample in question was CD4+ or CD8+ T cells sorted from blood, obtained in a trial of the OX40 agonist ivuxolimab. The origin of the receptors is an adult with an advanced solid tumor such as melanoma, head and neck, liver or kidney cancer.

This clone appeared a single time. The chain couples TRBV4-3 to TRBJ1-2; tentative D call: TRBD1 (5 bases). Germline assignment: CDR1 LGHNA and CDR2 YSLEER. The V end was cut by 0 bases, the J end by 4 bases, with 12 bases between. CDR3 length equals 15 residues. The DNA for the CDR3 is TGCGCCAGCAGCCAAGATCCAGGACACACCTATGGCTACACCTTC. Translation gives CASSQDPGHTYGYTF.

This clone has only one observation. The J gene is TRBJ2-5, the V gene TRBV10-3; 8 bases line up with TRBD1. Germline V CDR1 and CDR2: ENHRY, SYGVKD. V lost 6 bases, J lost 5 bases, and 5 bases stayed unmatched. CDR3 size: 13 residues. DNA of the CDR3: TGTGCCATCAGCGGACAGGGCGGGGAGACCCAGTACTTC. Residues: CAISGQGGETQYF.

The V call is TRBV7-7, the J call TRBJ2-1; no firm D call. The length of the CDR3 is 13 residues. V lost 2 bases, J lost 10 bases, and 12 bases lay in between. Germline V lookup: CDR1 SSHAT, CDR2 FNYEAQ (reference sequence). The DNA for the CDR3 is TGTGCCAGCAGCTTAATCTCTGGTGGGGAGCAGTTCTTC. Translating gives CASSLISGGEQFF.

The chain has TRBV6-5 and TRBJ1-3; D unresolved. Trimming cost V 8 bases and J 4 bases, with 15 bases left between them. The CDR3 loop spans 14 amino acids. Looked up from germline, CDR1 is MNHEY and CDR2 is SVGAGI. DNA for the CDR3: TGTGCCAGCGCCCGCTCGGTACCGGGAAACACCATATATTTT. It encodes CASARSVPGNTIYF.

The chain employs TRBV6-1 and TRBJ1-2; 9 bases agree with TRBD1. The CDR3 consists of 14 residues. Unmatched junction bases numbered 7, after V lost 6 bases and J lost 5 bases. The germline V gene encodes CDR1 MNHNS and CDR2 SASEGT. CDR3 amino acids: CASSSRTGDYGYTF. In DNA form, the CDR3 reads TGTGCCAGCAGCTCGAGGACAGGGGATTATGGCTACACCTTC.

This chain connects TRBV10-3 to TRBJ2-3, with TRBD1 as a possible D gene (6 bases). The CDR3 extends over 19 amino acids. The germline gives CDR1 ENHRY, CDR2 SYGVKD. Trimming cost V 0 bases and J 0 bases, with 19 bases left between them. The CDR3 reads CAISESSGQIISSTDTQYF. The CDR3, as DNA: TGTGCCATCAGTGAGTCGTCTGGACAGATCATCAGTAGCACAGATACGCAGTATTTT.

This rearrangement joins TRBV2 to TRBJ2-5; TRBD2 is a possible D gene (6 bases). Deletions cut 6 bases from V and 2 bases from J, with 10 bases between. Germline V gene sequence: CDR1 SNHLY, CDR2 FYNNEI. The CDR3 spans 13 residues. The CDR3 sequence is CASRGGHQETQYF. CDR3 sequence (DNA): TGTGCCAGCAGGGGAGGACATCAAGAGACCCAGTACTTC. Together with reference TRBV2 and TRBJ2-5, the CDR3 gives the full variable domain: EPEVTQTPSHQVTQMGQEVILRCVPISNHLYFYWYRQILGQKVEFLVSFYNNEISEKSEIFDDQFSVERPDGSNFTLKIRSTKLEDSAMYFCASRGGHQETQYFGPGTRLLVL.

The rearrangement links TRBV10-3 to TRBJ1-2; TRBD1 matches at 7 bases. Trimming took 6 bases from V and 4 from J; bases not matched to a gene: 8. The CDR3 has 14 residues. The germline V gene has CDR1 ENHRY and CDR2 SYGVKD. Here the CDR3 DNA reads TGTGCCATCAGGATGGGACAGACGAGCTATGGCTACACCTTC. It specifies CAIRMGQTSYGYTF.

The chain recombines TRBV25-1 with TRBJ2-7, with D perhaps matching TRBD1 (5 bases). This CDR3 contains 13 residues. Germline values: CDR1 MGHDK, CDR2 SYGVNS. With 2 bases removed from V and 3 bases from J, the gap between germline ends came to 8 bases. This chain's CDR3 is CASSENRNYEQYF. Here the CDR3 DNA reads TGTGCCAGCAGTGAAAACAGGAACTACGAGCAGTACTTC.

The rearrangement uses TRBV10-1 and TRBJ2-2, with D tentatively TRBD2 (7 bases). CDR3 length equals 14 residues. Deletions cut 6 bases from V and 7 bases from J, with 15 bases between. Germline V gives CDR1 WNHNN, CDR2 SYGVQD (reference sequence). Here the CDR3 reads CASRDGGPGGELFF. The CDR3 DNA sequence: TGCGCCAGCAGGGACGGGGGGCCAGGCGGGGAGCTGTTTTTT.

The chain carries TRBV7-9 and TRBJ1-4; the match to TRBD1 covers 7 bases. The CDR3 sequence is 15 residues long. Trimming cost V 1 base and J 5 bases; bases outside gene matches: 4. Germline CDR1 is SEHNR and CDR2 is FQNEAQ (reference sequence). The CDR3 region is CASSLGGQANEKLFF. CDR3 coding DNA: TGTGCCAGCAGCTTAGGAGGACAGGCGAATGAAAAACTGTTTTTT.

This chain connects TRBV5-1 to TRBJ2-7, with 10 positions matching TRBD2. This CDR3 spans 15 amino acids. The germline gives CDR1 SGHRS, CDR2 YFSETQ. The ends lost 0 bases at V and 2 bases at J; junction bases unmatched: 2. This chain's CDR3 is CASSLGLAGAYEQYF. CDR3 in DNA: TGCGCCAGCAGCTTGGGCCTAGCGGGGGCCTACGAGCAGTACTTC.

This clone was counted once. The chain employs TRBV6-5 and TRBJ1-2, with 10 bases fitting TRBD1. The CDR3 length is 14 residues. Germline lookup yields CDR1 MNHEY and CDR2 SVGAGI. The V segment lost 6 bases and the J segment 5 bases; nucleotides outside the gene matches: 6. CDR3 loop: CASRRDRGYYGYTF. CDR3 nucleotide sequence: TGTGCCAGCAGAAGGGACAGGGGATATTATGGCTACACCTTC.

The V call is TRBV7-8, the J call TRBJ2-5; 7 bases match TRBD1. Germline assignment: CDR1 SGHVS and CDR2 FQNEAQ. The CDR3 covers 15 residues. V gave up 8 bases and J gave up 4 bases; unmatched junction bases: 13. In nucleotides, the CDR3 is TGTGCCAGCTGCCCGTGGGGACAGAGGGGAGAGACCCAGTACTTC. Protein sequence: CASCPWGQRGETQYF.

The chain uses TRBV5-8 and TRBJ2-1; TRBD1 might be the D (6 bases). Germline V gene data show CDR1 as SGHTS and CDR2 as YDEGEE. Trimming stripped 6 bases from V and 5 bases from J, with 21 bases between. CDR3 length: 16 amino acids. In DNA, the CDR3 is TGTGCCAGCACCGCCGGCAGGGGAAACCCCAACAATGAGCAGTTCTTC. Residues: CASTAGRGNPNNEQFF.

The J gene is TRBJ1-2, the V gene TRBV4-2; 10 bases match TRBD1. The CDR3 runs to 16 residues. Germline V gene lookup returns CDR1 LGHNA and CDR2 YNFKEQ. V lost 5 bases and J lost 6; bases outside the gene matches: 12. This CDR3 reads CASSYSDRGHVNGYTF. The CDR3 region has the DNA TGTGCCAGCAGCTATTCCGACAGGGGGCACGTGAATGGCTACACCTTC.

The chain has TRBV2 and TRBJ2-3, with TRBD2 identical over 9 bases. The V gene's germline CDR1 is SNHLY and CDR2 FYNNEI. The CDR3 contains 15 residues. V gave up 6 bases and J gave up 3 bases; unmatched junction bases: 7. CDR3 DNA sequence: TGTGCCAGCAGGCGAAGCGGGGGGCGGACAGATACGCAGTATTTT. Amino acid sequence: CASRRSGGRTDTQYF. The full variable domain, completed using reference TRBV2 and TRBJ2-3, is EPEVTQTPSHQVTQMGQEVILRCVPISNHLYFYWYRQILGQKVEFLVSFYNNEISEKSEIFDDQFSVERPDGSNFTLKIRSTKLEDSAMYFCASRRSGGRTDTQYFGPGTRLTVL.

The chain carries TRBV7-9 and TRBJ1-1; 10 nucleotides align to TRBD1. J lost 4 bases, V lost 2 bases, and 4 bases had no gene match. CDR1 SEHNR and CDR2 FQNEAQ come from the germline V gene (reference sequence). The CDR3 is 15 residues long. CDR3 residues: CASSLPRTGGTEAFF. In DNA form, the CDR3 reads TGTGCCAGCAGCTTACCGAGGACAGGGGGCACTGAAGCTTTCTTT.

The chain is built from TRBV10-2 and TRBJ1-5; tentative D call: TRBD1 (5 bases). Germline V gene sequence: CDR1 WSHSY, CDR2 SAAADI. V was clipped by 5 bases and J by 0 bases, with 11 bases between them. The CDR3 loop spans 15 amino acids. The CDR3 DNA sequence: TGCGCCAGCAGTAATTGGGGGAATAGCAATCAGCCCCAGCATTTT. Translated: CASSNWGNSNQPQHF.

This clone was picked up one time. V is TRBV29-1 and J is TRBJ2-1; TRBD2 matches 7 bases. After removal of 6 bases from V and 0 bases from J, the junction contained 5 bases not matched to a gene. This CDR3 spans 14 amino acids. Germline V gene sequence: CDR1 SQVTM, CDR2 ANQGSEA. As DNA, the CDR3 is TGCAGCGTCGCCCCGGGGGGCTCCTACAATGAGCAGTTCTTC. Residues: CSVAPGGSYNEQFF.

The chain's CDR3 is CAISESGQWISNQPQHF. Here the CDR3 DNA reads TGTGCCATCAGTGAGTCGGGACAGTGGATTAGCAATCAGCCCCAGCATTTT. The chain recombines TRBV10-3 with TRBJ1-5; TRBD1 agrees at 7 bases. CDR3 length: 17 amino acids. Germline V CDR1 and CDR2: ENHRY, SYGVKD. Unmatched junction bases numbered 5, after V lost 0 bases and J lost 0 bases.

The V gene is TRBV7-9, the J gene TRBJ1-4; no definite D call. V lost 5 bases and J lost 0, with 7 bases in between. CDR3 size: 14 residues. Germline-derived CDR1 and CDR2 are SEHNR and FQNEAQ (reference sequence). This CDR3 reads CASSQAPTNEKLFF. CDR3 in DNA: TGTGCCAGCAGCCAGGCTCCAACTAATGAAAAACTGTTTTTT.

V gene TRBV7-2 combines with J gene TRBJ2-7; 7 bases align to TRBD1. Looked up from germline, CDR1 is SGHTA and CDR2 is FQGNSA. The CDR3 sequence is 17 residues long. J was trimmed by 0 bases and V by 5 bases; bases with no gene match: 13. The CDR3, as DNA: TGTGCCAGCAGCCAGTCCTGGGACAGCCGAAGCTCCTACGAGCAGTACTTC. The encoded protein is CASSQSWDSRSSYEQYF.

V usage is TRBV7-9 and J usage is TRBJ2-5, with 8 bases aligning to TRBD2. The length of the CDR3 is 15 residues. Trimming removed 6 bases from V and 5 bases from J; junction bases left unmatched: 11. Looked up from germline, CDR1 is SEHNR and CDR2 is FQNEAQ (reference sequence). This chain's CDR3 is CASSSPRGGLETQYF. CDR3 DNA: TGTGCCAGCAGTTCGCCCCGGGGGGGCTTGGAGACCCAGTACTTC.

The chain uses TRBV2 and TRBJ1-3; TRBD1 aligns across 8 bases. The germline V gene encodes CDR1 SNHLY and CDR2 FYNNEI. This CDR3 contains 16 residues. V gave up 8 bases and J gave up 1 base; unmatched junction bases: 10. The CDR3 region is CASGGDRRSSGNTIYF. Written as DNA, the CDR3 is TGTGCCAGCGGGGGGGACAGGCGAAGTTCTGGAAACACCATATATTTT.

The V gene is TRBV18, the J gene TRBJ1-1; D uncertain. The CDR3 is made up of 15 amino acids. V was pared by 0 bases and J by 0 bases, with 8 bases between. Germline V gene data show CDR1 as KGHSH and CDR2 as LQKENI. CDR3 loop: CASSPPQSMNTEAFF. The CDR3 DNA reads TGTGCCAGCTCACCACCTCAGAGCATGAACACTGAAGCTTTCTTT.

The chain carries TRBV4-3 and TRBJ2-7, with unresolved D. Per the germline V gene, CDR1 is LGHNA and CDR2 is YSLEER. V gave up 4 bases and J gave up 0 bases, with 16 bases separating them. This CDR3 contains 16 residues. The CDR3 loop is CASSLTTGQSSYEQYF. The CDR3 bases are TGCGCCAGCAGCCTTACTACGGGTCAGAGCTCCTACGAGCAGTACTTC.

The chain recombines TRBV18 with TRBJ2-3, with 9 nucleotides matching TRBD2. This CDR3 is 15 amino acids long. Germline values: CDR1 KGHSH, CDR2 LQKENI. V lost 3 bases to trimming and J lost 1 base; unmatched junction nucleotides: 2. CDR3 sequence reads: CASSPSSGGTDTQYF. The CDR3 coding sequence is TGTGCCAGCTCACCGTCTAGCGGGGGCACAGATACGCAGTATTTT. The complete variable domain, with remaining parts taken from reference TRBV18 and TRBJ2-3, reads NAGVMQNPRHLVRRRGQEARLRCSPMKGHSHVYWYRQLPEEGLKFMVYLQKENIIDESGMPKERFSAEFPKEGPSILRIQQVVRGDSAAYFCASSPSSGGTDTQYFGPGTRLTVL.

V usage is TRBV19 and J usage is TRBJ2-5, with 12 bases identical to TRBD2. CDR1 LNHDA and CDR2 SQIVND come from the germline V gene (reference sequence). The V and J ends lost 4 bases and 3 bases, in that order; junction bases with no gene match: 0. This CDR3 is 14 amino acids long. The DNA for the CDR3 is TGTGCCAGTAGTAGACTAGCGGGGGAAGAGACCCAGTACTTC. This codes for CASSRLAGEETQYF.

This clone was counted between two and nine times. V gene TRBV5-8 combines with J gene TRBJ2-7, with 11 positions matching TRBD2. Germline V gene sequence: CDR1 SGHTS, CDR2 YDEGEE. The ends lost 4 bases at V and 12 bases at J; junction bases unmatched: 12. This CDR3 has 14 amino acids. For the CDR3, the DNA is TGTGCCAGCAGCGTAGGACTAGCGGGTCTCGAGGGGTACTTC. This gives the protein CASSVGLAGLEGYF.